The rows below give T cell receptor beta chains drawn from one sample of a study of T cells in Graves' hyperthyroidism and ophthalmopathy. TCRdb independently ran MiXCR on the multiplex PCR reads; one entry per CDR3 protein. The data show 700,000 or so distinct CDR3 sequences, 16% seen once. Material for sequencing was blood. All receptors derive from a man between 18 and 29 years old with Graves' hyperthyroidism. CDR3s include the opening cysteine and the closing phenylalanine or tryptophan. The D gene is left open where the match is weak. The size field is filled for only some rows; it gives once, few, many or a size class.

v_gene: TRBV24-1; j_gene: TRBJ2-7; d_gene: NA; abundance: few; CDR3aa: CATSDPGKRGEQYF; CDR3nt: TGTGCCACCAGTGACCCGGGGAAACGGGGCGAGCAGTACTTC
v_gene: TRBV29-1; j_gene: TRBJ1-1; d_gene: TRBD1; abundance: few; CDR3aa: CSARAGTGNTEAFF; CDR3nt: TGCAGCGCTAGAGCCGGGACAGGGAACACTGAAGCTTTCTTT
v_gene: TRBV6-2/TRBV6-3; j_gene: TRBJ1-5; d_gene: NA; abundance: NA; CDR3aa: CASSYLAAQRPQHF; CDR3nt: TGTGCCAGCAGTTACCTGGCGGCCCAACGGCCCCAGCATTTT
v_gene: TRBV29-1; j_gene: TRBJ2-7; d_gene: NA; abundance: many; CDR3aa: CSARGGYRYNEQYF; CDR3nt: TGCAGCGCCAGAGGGGGTTACCGGTACAACGAGCAGTACTTC
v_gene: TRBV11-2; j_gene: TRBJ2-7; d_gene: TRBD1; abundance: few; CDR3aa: CASSWSGQGRQYF; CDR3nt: TGTGCCAGCAGCTGGTCCGGACAGGGGCGGCAGTACTTC
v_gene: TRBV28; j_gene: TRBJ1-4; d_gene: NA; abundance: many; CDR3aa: CASSLFAGMPANEKLFF; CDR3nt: TGTGCCAGCAGTTTATTTGCGGGGATGCCGGCTAATGAAAAACTGTTTTTT
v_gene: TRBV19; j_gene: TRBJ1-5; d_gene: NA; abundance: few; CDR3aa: CASSTGGDNQPQHF; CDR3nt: TGTGCCAGTAGTACGGGGGGGGACAATCAGCCCCAGCATTTT
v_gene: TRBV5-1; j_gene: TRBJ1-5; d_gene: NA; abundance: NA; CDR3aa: CASSRWGNQPQHF; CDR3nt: TGCGCCAGCAGTCGTTGGGGGAATCAGCCCCAGCATTTT
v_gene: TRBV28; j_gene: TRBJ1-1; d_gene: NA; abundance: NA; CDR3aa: CASGNAGLSNTEAFF; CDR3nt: TGTGCCAGCGGAAACGCAGGGCTCTCGAACACTGAAGCTTTCTTT
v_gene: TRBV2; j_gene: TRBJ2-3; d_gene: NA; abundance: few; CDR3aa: CASSGRLGTDTQYF; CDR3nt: TGTGCCAGCAGTGGGCGGTTAGGAACAGATACGCAGTATTTT
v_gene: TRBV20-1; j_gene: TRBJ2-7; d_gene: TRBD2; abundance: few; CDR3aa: CSAPTSGDTGNEQYF; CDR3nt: TGCAGTGCCCCGACTAGCGGGGACACAGGAAACGAGCAGTACTTC
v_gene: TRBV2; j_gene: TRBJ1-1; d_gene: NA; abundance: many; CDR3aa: CASRRDIGNTEAFF; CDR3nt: TGTGCCAGCAGGAGGGACATCGGGAACACTGAAGCTTTCTTT
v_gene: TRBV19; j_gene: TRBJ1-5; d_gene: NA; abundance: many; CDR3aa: CASRNSQGYGDSNQPQHF; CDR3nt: TGTGCCAGTAGAAACAGCCAGGGGTACGGGGATAGCAATCAGCCCCAGCATTTT
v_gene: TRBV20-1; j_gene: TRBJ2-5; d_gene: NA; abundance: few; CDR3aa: CSTRWAGQETQYF; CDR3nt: TGCAGTACTAGATGGGCAGGCCAAGAGACCCAGTACTTC
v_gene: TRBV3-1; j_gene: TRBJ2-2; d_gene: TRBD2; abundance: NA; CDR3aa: CASSQGEGLNRELFF; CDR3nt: TGTGCCAGCAGCCAAGGGGAGGGTCTAAACCGGGAGCTGTTTTTT
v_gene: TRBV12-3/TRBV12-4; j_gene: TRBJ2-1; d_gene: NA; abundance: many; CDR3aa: CASSLTSNEQFF; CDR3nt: TGTGCCAGCAGTTTAACGAGTAATGAGCAGTTCTTC
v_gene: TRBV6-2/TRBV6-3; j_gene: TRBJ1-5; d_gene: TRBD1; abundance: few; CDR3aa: CASGQGQIGQPQHF; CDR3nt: TGTGCCAGCGGACAGGGACAGATCGGCCAGCCCCAGCATTTT
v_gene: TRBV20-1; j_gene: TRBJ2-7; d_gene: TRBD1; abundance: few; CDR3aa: CSARDRGQAYEQYF; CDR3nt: TGCAGTGCTAGGGACAGGGGGCAGGCCTACGAGCAGTACTTC
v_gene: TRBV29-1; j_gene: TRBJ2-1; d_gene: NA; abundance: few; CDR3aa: CSGVGHGNNEQFF; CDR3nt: TGCAGCGGAGTAGGCCACGGGAACAATGAGCAGTTCTTC
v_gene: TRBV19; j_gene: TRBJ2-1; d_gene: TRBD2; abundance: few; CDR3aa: CASSFGRASYNEQFF; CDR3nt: TGTGCCAGTAGCTTCGGGAGGGCCTCCTACAATGAGCAGTTCTTC
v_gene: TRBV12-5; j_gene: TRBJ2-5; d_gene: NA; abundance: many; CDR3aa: CASGLGTPGETQYF; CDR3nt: TGTGCTAGTGGTTTAGGGACACCCGGAGAGACCCAGTACTTC
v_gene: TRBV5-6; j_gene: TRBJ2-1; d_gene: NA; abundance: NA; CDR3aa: CASSLVGTGRTYNEQFF; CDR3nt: TGTGCCAGCAGCTTGGTCGGCACAGGCAGAACCTACAATGAGCAGTTCTTC
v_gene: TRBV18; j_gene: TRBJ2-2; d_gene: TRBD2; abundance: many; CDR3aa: CASSPPGLAGGTGELFF; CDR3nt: TGTGCCAGCTCACCACCGGGACTAGCGGGAGGCACCGGGGAGCTGTTTTTT
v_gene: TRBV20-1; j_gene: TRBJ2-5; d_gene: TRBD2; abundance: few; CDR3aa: CSARDSGRTHF; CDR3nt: TGCAGTGCTAGGGATAGCGGGAGAACGCACTTC
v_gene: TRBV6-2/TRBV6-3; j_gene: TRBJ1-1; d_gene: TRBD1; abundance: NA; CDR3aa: CASSYVPGGAETEAFF; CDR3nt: TGTGCCAGCAGTTACGTGCCAGGGGGCGCGGAGACTGAAGCTTTCTTT
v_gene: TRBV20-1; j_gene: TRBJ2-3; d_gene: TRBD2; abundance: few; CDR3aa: CSARTSVADTQYF; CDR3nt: TGCAGTGCGCGGACTAGCGTCGCAGATACGCAGTATTTT
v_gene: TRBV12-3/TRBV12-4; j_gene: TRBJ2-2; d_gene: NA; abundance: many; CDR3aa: CASSSAGLSGGELFF; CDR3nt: TGTGCCAGCAGTTCGGCCGGGCTCTCCGGCGGGGAGCTGTTTTTT
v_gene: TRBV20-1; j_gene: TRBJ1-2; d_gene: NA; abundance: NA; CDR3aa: CSATGAKGYTF; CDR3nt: TGCAGTGCTACCGGGGCGAAGGGCTACACCTTC
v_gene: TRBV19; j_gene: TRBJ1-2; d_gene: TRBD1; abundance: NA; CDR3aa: CASIPGTGDYGYTF; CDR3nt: TGTGCCAGTATCCCGGGAACAGGGGACTATGGCTACACCTTC
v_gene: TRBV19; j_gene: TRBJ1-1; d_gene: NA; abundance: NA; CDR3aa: CASSRYTAVNTEAFF; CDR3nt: TGTGCCAGTAGTCGATATACCGCGGTGAACACTGAAGCTTTCTTT
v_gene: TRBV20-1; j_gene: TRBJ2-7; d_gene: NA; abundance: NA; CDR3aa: CSAKPGFNYEQYF; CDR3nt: TGCAGTGCTAAGCCGGGATTTAACTACGAGCAGTACTTC
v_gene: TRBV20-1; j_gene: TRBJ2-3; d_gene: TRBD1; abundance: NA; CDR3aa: CSAKDRSYTDTQYF; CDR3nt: TGCAGTGCCAAGGACAGGAGCTACACAGATACGCAGTATTTT
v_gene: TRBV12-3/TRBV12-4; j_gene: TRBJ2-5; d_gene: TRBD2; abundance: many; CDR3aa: CASSTGRRGETQYF; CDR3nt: TGTGCCAGCAGTACAGGACGGCGGGGGGAGACCCAGTACTTC
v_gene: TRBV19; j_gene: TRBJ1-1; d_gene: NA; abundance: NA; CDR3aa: CASSSAATEAFF; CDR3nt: TGTGCCAGTAGTAGTGCGGCCACTGAAGCTTTCTTT
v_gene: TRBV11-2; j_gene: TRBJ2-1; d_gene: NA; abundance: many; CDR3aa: CASSQTRNEQFF; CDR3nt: TGTGCCAGCAGTCAGACAAGGAATGAGCAGTTCTTC
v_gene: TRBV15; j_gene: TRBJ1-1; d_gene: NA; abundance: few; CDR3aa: CATSTDRTEAFF; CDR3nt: TGTGCCACCAGCACTGACCGCACTGAAGCTTTCTTT
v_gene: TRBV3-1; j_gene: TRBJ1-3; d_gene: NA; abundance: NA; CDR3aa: CASSQAPSSGNTIYF; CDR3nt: TGTGCCAGCAGCCAAGCCCCCAGTTCTGGAAACACCATATATTTT
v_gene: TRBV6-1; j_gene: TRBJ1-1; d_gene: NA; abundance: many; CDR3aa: CASIGIGPEAFF; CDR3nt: TGTGCCAGCATTGGGATCGGTCCTGAAGCTTTCTTT
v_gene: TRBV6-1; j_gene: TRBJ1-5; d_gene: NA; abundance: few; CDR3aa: CASKGENQPQHF; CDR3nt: TGTGCCAGCAAGGGCGAAAATCAGCCCCAGCATTTT
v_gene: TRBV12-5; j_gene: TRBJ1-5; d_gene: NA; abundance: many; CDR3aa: CASGLVTLGGDNQPQHF; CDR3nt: TGTGCTAGTGGTTTGGTTACCCTTGGGGGCGACAATCAGCCCCAGCATTTT
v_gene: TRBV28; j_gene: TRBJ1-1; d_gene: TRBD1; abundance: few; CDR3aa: CASSSNTGGAFF; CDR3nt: TGTGCCAGCAGTTCGAATACAGGGGGGGCTTTCTTT
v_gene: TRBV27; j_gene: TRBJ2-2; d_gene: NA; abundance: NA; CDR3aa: CASSLYWGSGELVF; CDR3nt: TGTGCCAGCAGTTTATATTGGGGTTCCGGGGAGCTGGTTTTT
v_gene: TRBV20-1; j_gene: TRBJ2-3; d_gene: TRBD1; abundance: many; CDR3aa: CSAERRGPNWDTQYF; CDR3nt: TGCAGTGCCGAGAGAAGGGGGCCGAATTGGGATACGCAGTATTTT
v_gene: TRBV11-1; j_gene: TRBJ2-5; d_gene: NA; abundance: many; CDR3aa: CASTPKGQETQYF; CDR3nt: TGTGCCAGCACCCCAAAGGGACAAGAGACCCAGTACTTC
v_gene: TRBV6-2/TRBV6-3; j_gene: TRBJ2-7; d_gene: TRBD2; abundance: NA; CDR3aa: CASSLTPGLAVEQYF; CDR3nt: TGTGCCAGCAGCCTGACCCCGGGACTAGCGGTCGAGCAGTACTTC
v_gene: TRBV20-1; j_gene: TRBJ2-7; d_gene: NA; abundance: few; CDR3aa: CSARVGIKSYEQYF; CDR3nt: TGCAGTGCTCGAGTAGGGATAAAATCCTACGAGCAGTACTTC
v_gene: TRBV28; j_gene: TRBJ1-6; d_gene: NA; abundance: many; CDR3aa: CASSPPGSPLHF; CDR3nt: TGTGCCAGCAGCCCTCCCGGGTCACCCCTCCACTTT
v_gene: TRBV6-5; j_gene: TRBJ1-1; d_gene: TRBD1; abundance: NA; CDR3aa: CASSYRQGRHTEAFF; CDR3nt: TGTGCCAGCAGTTACCGACAGGGGCGTCACACTGAAGCTTTCTTT
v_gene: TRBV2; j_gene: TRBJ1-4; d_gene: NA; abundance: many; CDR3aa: CASHWGDNEKLFF; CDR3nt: TGTGCCAGCCATTGGGGCGATAATGAAAAACTGTTTTTT
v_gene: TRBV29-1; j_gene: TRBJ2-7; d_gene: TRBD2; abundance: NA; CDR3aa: CSVETSGNYEQYF; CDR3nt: TGCAGCGTTGAAACTAGCGGGAACTACGAGCAGTACTTC
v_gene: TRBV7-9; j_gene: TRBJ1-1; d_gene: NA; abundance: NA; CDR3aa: CASNPWGTEAFF; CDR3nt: TGTGCCAGCAACCCCTGGGGCACTGAAGCTTTCTTT
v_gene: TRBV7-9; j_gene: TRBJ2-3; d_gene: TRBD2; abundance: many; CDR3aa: CASSSNGRGATDTQYF; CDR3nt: TGTGCCAGCAGCTCGAACGGGAGGGGAGCCACAGATACGCAGTATTTT
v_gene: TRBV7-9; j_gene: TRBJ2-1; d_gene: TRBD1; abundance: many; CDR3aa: CASSGVGQGAYNEQFF; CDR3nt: TGTGCCAGCAGCGGCGTCGGACAGGGGGCCTACAATGAGCAGTTCTTC
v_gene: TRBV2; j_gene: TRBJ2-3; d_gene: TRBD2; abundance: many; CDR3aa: CASCRSGASTDTQYF; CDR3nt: TGTGCCAGCTGCCGCAGCGGGGCCAGCACAGATACGCAGTATTTT
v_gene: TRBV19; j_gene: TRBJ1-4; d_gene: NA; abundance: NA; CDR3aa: CASSYRGPGTNEKLFF; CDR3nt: TGTGCCAGTAGTTACCGGGGGCCTGGAACTAATGAAAAACTGTTTTTT
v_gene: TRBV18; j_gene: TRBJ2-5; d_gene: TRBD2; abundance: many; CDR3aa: CASSPWTSGSRETQYF; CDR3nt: TGTGCCAGCTCACCTTGGACTAGCGGGAGTAGGGAGACCCAGTACTTC
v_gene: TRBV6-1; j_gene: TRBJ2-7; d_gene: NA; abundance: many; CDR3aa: CASSRKPGYNVYEQYF; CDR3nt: TGTGCCAGCAGTAGAAAACCGGGCTACAACGTCTACGAGCAGTACTTC
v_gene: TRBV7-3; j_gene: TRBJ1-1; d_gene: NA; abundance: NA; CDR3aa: CASSLVASRYTEAFF; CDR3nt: TGTGCCAGCAGCTTAGTTGCAAGTAGATACACTGAAGCTTTCTTT
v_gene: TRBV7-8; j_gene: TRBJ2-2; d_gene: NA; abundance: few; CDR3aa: CASSSNLRGGGELFF; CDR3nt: TGTGCCAGCAGTTCTAACCTAAGGGGCGGCGGGGAGCTGTTTTTT
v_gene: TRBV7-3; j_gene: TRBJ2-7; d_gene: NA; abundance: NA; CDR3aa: CASSQTSGEQYF; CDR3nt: TGTGCCAGCAGCCAGACGAGCGGCGAGCAGTACTTC